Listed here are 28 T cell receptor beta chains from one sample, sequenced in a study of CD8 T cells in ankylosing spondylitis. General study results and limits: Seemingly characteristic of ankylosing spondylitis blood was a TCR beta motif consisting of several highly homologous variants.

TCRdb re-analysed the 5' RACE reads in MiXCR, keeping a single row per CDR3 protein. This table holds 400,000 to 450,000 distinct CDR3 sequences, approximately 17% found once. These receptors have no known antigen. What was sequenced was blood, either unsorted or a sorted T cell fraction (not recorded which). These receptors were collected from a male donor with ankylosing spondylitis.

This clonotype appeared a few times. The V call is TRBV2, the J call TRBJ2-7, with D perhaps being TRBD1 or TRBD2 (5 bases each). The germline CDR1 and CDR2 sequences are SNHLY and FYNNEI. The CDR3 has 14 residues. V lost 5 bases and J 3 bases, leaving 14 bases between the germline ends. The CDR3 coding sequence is TGTGCCAGCAGTACGGGACCCACCCGCTACGAGCAGTACTTC. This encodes CASSTGPTRYEQYF.

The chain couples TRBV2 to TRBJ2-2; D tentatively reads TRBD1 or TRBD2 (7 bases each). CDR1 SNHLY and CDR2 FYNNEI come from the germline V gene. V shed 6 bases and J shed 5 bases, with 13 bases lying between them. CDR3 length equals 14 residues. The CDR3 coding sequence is TGTGCCAGCAGAGACAGGGAGGGAACCGGGGAGCTGTTTTTT. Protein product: CASRDREGTGELFF.

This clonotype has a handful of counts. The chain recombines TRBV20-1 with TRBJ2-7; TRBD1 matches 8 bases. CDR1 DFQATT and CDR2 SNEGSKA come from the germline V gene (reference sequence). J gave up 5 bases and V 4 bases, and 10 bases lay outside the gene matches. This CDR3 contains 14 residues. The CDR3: CSANSGQGGHEQYF. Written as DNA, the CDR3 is TGCAGTGCTAACTCCGGACAGGGAGGCCACGAGCAGTACTTC.

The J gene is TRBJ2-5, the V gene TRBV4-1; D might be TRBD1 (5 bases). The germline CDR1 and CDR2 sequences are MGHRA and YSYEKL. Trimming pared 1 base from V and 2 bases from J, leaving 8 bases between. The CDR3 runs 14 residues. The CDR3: CASSQGSGQETQYF. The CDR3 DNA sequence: TGCGCCAGCAGCCAAGGGTCAGGGCAAGAGACCCAGTACTTC.

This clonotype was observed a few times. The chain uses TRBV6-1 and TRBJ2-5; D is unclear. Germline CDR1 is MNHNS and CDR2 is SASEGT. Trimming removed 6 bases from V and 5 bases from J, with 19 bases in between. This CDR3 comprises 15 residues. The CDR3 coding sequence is TGTGCCAGCAGCGTATACCGCACCGGCACGGAGACCCAGTACTTC. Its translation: CASSVYRTGTETQYF.

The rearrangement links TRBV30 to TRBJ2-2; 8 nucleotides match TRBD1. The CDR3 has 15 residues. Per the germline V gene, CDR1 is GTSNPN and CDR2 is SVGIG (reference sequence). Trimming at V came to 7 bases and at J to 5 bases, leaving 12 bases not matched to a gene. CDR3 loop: CASLSGTGFTGELFF. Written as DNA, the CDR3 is TGTGCCTCCCTATCCGGGACAGGATTTACCGGGGAGCTGTTTTTT.

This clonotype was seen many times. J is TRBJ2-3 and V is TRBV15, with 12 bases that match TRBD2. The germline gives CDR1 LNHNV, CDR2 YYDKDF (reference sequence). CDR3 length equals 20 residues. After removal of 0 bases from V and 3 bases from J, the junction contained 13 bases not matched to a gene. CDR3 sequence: CATSRDWLAGGPGATDTQYF. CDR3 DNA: TGTGCCACCAGCAGAGATTGGCTAGCGGGAGGGCCGGGTGCTACAGATACGCAGTATTTT.

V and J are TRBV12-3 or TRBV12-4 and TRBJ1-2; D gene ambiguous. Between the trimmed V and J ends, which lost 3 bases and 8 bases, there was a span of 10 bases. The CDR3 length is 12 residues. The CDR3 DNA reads TGTGCCAGCAGTTTCCGGGGAGACGGCTACACCTTC. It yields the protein CASSFRGDGYTF.

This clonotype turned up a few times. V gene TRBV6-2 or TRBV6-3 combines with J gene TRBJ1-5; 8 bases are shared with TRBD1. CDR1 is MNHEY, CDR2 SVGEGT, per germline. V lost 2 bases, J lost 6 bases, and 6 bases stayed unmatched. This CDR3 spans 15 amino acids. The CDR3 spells CASSYRTGSSQPQHF. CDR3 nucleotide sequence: TGTGCCAGCAGTTACCGGACAGGGTCGTCTCAGCCCCAGCATTTT.

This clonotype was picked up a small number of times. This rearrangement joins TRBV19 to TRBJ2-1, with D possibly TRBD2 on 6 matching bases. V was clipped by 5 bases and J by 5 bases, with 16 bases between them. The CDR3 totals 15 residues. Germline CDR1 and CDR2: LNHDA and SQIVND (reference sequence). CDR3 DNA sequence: TGTGCCAGTAGTGGATCGACTAGGAACCACAATGAGCAGTTCTTC. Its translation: CASSGSTRNHNEQFF.

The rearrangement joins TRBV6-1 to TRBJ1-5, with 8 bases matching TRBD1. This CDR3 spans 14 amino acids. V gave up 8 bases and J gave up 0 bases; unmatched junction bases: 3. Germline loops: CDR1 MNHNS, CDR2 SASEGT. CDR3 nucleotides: TGTGCCAGCGGGACAGGCTATAGCAATCAGCCCCAGCATTTT. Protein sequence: CASGTGYSNQPQHF.

As DNA, the CDR3 is TGTGCCAGCAGCCCCGCCGGCCTAAGCTCCTACAATGAGCAGTTCTTC. Its protein is CASSPAGLSSYNEQFF. The chain combines TRBV3-1 with TRBJ2-1; D ambiguous. V was shortened by 4 bases and J by 0 bases, with 13 bases between the two germline ends. The CDR3 is 16 residues long. Germline CDR1 reads LGHDT; CDR2 reads YNNKEL (reference sequence).

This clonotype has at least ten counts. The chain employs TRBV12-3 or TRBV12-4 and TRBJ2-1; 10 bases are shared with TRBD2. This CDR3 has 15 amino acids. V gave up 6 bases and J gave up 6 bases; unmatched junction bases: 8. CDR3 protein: CASSPGSGRSNEQFF. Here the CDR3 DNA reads TGTGCCAGCAGCCCTGGTAGCGGGAGGTCCAATGAGCAGTTCTTC.

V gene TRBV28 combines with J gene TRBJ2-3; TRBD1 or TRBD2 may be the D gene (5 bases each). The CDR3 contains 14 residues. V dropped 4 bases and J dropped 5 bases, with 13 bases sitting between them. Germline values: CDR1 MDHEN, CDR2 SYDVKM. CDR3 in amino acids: CASSSGTSQDTQYF. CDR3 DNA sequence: TGTGCCAGCAGTTCCGGGACCTCACAAGATACGCAGTATTTT. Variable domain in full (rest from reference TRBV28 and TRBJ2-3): DVKVTQSSRYLVKRTGEKVFLECVQDMDHENMFWYRQDPGLGLRLIYFSYDVKMKEKGDIPEGYSVSREKKERFSLILESASTNQTSMYLCASSSGTSQDTQYFGPGTRLTVL.

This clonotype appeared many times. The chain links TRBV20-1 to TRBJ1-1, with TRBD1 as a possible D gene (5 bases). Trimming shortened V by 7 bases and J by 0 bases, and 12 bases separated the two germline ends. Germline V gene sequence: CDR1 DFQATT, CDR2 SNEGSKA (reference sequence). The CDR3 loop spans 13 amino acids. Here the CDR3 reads CSGRGPMNTEAFF. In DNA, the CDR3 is TGCAGTGGCCGGGGCCCCATGAACACTGAAGCTTTCTTT.

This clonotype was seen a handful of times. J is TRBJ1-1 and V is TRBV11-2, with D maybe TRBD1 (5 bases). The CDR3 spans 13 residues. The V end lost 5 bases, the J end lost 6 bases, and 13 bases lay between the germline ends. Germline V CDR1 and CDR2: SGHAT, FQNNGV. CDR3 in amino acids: CASSHRRGSEAFF. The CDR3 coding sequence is TGTGCCAGCAGCCATAGACGGGGCTCTGAAGCTTTCTTT.

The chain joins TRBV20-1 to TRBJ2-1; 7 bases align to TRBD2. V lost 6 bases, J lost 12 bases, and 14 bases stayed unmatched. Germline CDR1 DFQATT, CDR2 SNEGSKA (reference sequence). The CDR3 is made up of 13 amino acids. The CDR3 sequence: CSAGRDFGGGQFF. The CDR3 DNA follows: TGCAGTGCGGGGAGGGACTTCGGTGGTGGGCAGTTCTTC.

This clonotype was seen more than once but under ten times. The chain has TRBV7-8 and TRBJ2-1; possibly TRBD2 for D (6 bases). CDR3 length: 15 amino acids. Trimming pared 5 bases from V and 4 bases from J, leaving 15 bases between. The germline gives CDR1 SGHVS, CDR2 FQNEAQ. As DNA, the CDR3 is TGTGCCAGCAGCCCCCGAGGGACTCCTTACAATGAGCAGTTCTTC. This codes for CASSPRGTPYNEQFF.

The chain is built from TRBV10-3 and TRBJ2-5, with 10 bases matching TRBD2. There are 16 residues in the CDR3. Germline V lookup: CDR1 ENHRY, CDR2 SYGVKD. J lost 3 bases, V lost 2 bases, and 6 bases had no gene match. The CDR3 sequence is CAISERIGTSEETQYF. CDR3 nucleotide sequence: TGTGCCATCAGTGAGCGAATCGGGACTAGCGAAGAGACCCAGTACTTC.

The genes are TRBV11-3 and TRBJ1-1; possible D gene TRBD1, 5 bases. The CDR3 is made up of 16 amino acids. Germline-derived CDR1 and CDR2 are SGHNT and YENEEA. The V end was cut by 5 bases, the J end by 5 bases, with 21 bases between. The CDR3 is CASSPGGVGVKTEAFF. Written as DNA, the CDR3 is TGTGCCAGCAGCCCCGGGGGGGTTGGGGTTAAGACTGAAGCTTTCTTT.

The chain's CDR3 is CAWSAARLNTEAFF. CDR3 in DNA: TGTGCCTGGAGTGCTGCCAGGTTGAACACTGAAGCTTTCTTT. This chain links TRBV30 with TRBJ1-1, with D hard to call. The CDR3 has 14 amino acids. Trimming removed 1 base from V and 0 bases from J, with 9 bases in between. The V gene's germline CDR1 is GTSNPN and CDR2 SVGIG (reference sequence).

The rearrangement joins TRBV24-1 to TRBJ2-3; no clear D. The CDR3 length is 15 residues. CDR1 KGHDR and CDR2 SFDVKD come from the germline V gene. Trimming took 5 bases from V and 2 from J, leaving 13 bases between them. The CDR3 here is CATSGGYWDTDTQYF. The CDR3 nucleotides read TGTGCCACCAGTGGTGGATATTGGGACACAGATACGCAGTATTTT.

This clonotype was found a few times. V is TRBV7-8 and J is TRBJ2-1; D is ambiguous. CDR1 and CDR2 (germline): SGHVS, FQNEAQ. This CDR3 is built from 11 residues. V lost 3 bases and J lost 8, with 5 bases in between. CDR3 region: CASSFNYEQFF. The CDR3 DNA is TGTGCCAGCAGCTTTAACTATGAGCAGTTCTTC.

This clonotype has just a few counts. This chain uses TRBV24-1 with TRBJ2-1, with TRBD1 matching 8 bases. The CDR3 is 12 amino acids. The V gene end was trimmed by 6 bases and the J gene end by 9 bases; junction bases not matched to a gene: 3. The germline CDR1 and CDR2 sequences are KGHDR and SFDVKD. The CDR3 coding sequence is TGTGCCACCAGTCTGACAGGGGTTGAGCAGTTCTTC. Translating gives CATSLTGVEQFF.

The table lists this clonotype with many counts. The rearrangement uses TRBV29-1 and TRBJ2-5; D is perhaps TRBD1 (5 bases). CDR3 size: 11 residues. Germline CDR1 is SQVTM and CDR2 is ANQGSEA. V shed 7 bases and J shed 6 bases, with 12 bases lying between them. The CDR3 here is CSGELGQTQYF. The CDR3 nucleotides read TGCAGCGGTGAGCTGGGGCAGACCCAGTACTTC.

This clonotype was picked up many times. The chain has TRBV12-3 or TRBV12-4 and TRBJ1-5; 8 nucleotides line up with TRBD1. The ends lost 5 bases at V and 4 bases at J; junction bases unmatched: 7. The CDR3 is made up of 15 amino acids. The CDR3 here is CASSVSDRVNQPQHF. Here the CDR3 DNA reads TGTGCCAGCAGTGTATCGGACAGGGTTAATCAGCCCCAGCATTTT.

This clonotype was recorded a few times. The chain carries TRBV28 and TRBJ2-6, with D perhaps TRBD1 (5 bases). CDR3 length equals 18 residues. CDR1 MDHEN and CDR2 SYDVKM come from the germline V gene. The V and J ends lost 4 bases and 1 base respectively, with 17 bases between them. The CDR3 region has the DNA TGTGCCAGCAGTTCAACACAAGGGGAATATTCTGGGGCCAACGTCCTGACTTTC. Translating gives CASSSTQGEYSGANVLTF.

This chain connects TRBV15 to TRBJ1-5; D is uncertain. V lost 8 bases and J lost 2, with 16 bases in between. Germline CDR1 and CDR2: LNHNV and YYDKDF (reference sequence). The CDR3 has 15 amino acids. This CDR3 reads CATSRGDIGNQPQHF. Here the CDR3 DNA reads TGTGCCACCTCTCGCGGGGATATAGGCAATCAGCCCCAGCATTTT.